This TCR beta chain was documented in a study of PD-1 blockade in classical Hodgkin lymphoma. The CDR3 extends over 17 amino acids. Germline V CDR1 and CDR2: LGHNA, YNFKEQ. Germline trimming cut 2 bases from V and 1 base from J; bases unmatched to any gene: 6. Relapse after autologous stem cell transplantation occurred in every patient, and brentuximab vedotin exposure varied. Clones were sequenced by immunoSEQ multiplex PCR, and TCRdb holds only the in-frame ones, with some missing. The repertoire includes over 35,000 clones, around 83% of them detected once, and roughly 6% sits in the top ten. This TCR came from a human donor with classical Hodgkin lymphoma. The V and J genes are TRBV4-2 and TRBJ2-1, with 9 bases fitting TRBD2. The starting material was peripheral blood mononuclear cells (PBMCs), obtained before the second cycle of nivolumab. The CDR3 spells CASSQSPGLASYNEQFF. The DNA for the CDR3 is TGTGCCAGCAGCCAATCACCGGGACTAGCATCCTACAATGAGCAGTTCTTC.